A selection of T cell receptor beta chains follows, all from one sample in a study of T cell repertoires in cytomegalovirus infection. TCRdb reprocessed the reads with MiXCR, giving one entry per CDR3 protein. The table shows some 560,000 distinct CDR3 sequences, with almost 40% occurring only once. These receptors' antigens are unknown. Sequenced here: cultured PBMCs, sampled from culture after CMV antigen stimulation. The origin of the receptors is a human donor in good health (CMV status not recorded). Some clones in this sample may be carry-over from other donors' samples. CDR3s leave out the opening cysteine and the closing phenylalanine or tryptophan. A D gene is named only where the DNA matches it firmly.

v_gene	d_gene	j_gene	CDR3aa
TRBV20-1	.	TRBJ1-5	SASESGSNQPQH
TRBV19	TRBD1	TRBJ1-1	ASSSDRDWTEAF
TRBV12-3/TRBV12-4	.	TRBJ1-2	ASSLYLGGTTGYT
TRBV5-1	.	TRBJ1-1	ASRFGDGNTEAF
TRBV19	TRBD2	TRBJ2-5	ASTRTSGNQETQY
TRBV6-2/TRBV6-3	.	TRBJ2-7	ASTVATLNYEQY
TRBV6-2/TRBV6-3	TRBD2	TRBJ2-1	ASRGGGRLTYNEQF
TRBV7-2	.	TRBJ2-3	ASSLAARADTQY
TRBV7-4	TRBD1	TRBJ2-1	ASHGQGAYKIINEQF
TRBV20-1	TRBD2	TRBJ2-1	SARPSGDYNEQF
TRBV24-1	.	TRBJ2-1	ATSAPGTGINEQF
TRBV27	TRBD2	TRBJ2-1	ASGRAVPSYNEQF
TRBV6-1	TRBD1	TRBJ2-3	ASKTGYADTQY
TRBV12-3/TRBV12-4	TRBD1	TRBJ1-2	ASRLTGAGSYGYT
TRBV6-8	.	TRBJ2-4	ASSDYRQLIAKNIQY
TRBV12-3/TRBV12-4	TRBD1	TRBJ1-6	ASSQTGYNSPLH
TRBV7-8	.	TRBJ1-5	ASSPLVSVRNQPQH
TRBV12-3/TRBV12-4	.	TRBJ2-3	ASKFLDTQY
TRBV7-9	.	TRBJ1-5	ASSTGVGQPQH
TRBV11-2	.	TRBJ2-3	ASSSTGFRDTQY
TRBV27	.	TRBJ1-3	ASSPRAFSGNTIY
TRBV7-2	.	TRBJ2-3	ASSYSSGFPDTDTQY